This T cell receptor (beta chain) appears in the sequencing data of a study of shared clonotypes between healthy human individuals. Whole-study findings and limits: Across a handful of donors, naive CD4 shared approximately 4.5%, naive CD8 under 4%, memory CD4 roughly 2.4%, memory CD8 over 0.3%. Blood was the only sampled material, and tissue repertoires likely differ.

The table lists this clone with a count of one. Its antigen remains unknown. The naive CD8 subset, CD45RO-negative cells positively selected for CCR7, excluded terminally differentiated effector memory CD45RA+ cells. With 4 bases removed from V and 9 bases from J, the gap between germline ends came to 21 bases. The CDR3 consists of 15 residues. CDR1 and CDR2 (germline): LNHDA, SQIVND (reference sequence). This table comes from immunoSEQ multiplex PCR, and its TCRdb copy is limited to in-frame clones, with some not included. Here the sample spans about 580,000 clones, 95% to 98% being singletons. The specimen sequenced was naive CD8+ T cells sorted from blood. The chain recombines TRBV19 with TRBJ1-1; the D is unclear. The source of this sequence is a young man in good health. The CDR3: CASSTYLDGAVKAFF. The DNA of the CDR3 is TGTGCCAGTAGTACATACCTGGACGGAGCCGTGAAAGCTTTCTTT.